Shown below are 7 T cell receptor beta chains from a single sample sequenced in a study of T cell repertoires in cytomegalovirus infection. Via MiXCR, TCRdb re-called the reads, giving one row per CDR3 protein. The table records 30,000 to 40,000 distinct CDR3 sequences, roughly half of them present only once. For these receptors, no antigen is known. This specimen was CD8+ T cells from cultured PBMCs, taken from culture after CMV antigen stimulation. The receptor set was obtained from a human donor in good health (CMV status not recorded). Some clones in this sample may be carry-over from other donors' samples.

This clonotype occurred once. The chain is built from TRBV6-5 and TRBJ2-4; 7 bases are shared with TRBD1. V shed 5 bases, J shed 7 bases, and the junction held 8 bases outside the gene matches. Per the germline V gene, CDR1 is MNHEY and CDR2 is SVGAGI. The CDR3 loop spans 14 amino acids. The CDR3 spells CASSLGRGSNIQYF. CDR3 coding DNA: TGTGCCAGCAGTCTGGGCAGGGGGTCGAACATTCAGTACTTC.

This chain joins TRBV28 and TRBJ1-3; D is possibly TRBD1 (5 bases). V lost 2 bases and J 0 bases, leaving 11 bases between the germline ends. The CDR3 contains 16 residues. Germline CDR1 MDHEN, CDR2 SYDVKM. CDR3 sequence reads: CASSLGRGNSGNTIYF. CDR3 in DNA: TGTGCCAGCAGTTTAGGAAGGGGCAACTCTGGAAACACCATATATTTT. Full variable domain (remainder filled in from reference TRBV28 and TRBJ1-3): DVKVTQSSRYLVKRTGEKVFLECVQDMDHENMFWYRQDPGLGLRLIYFSYDVKMKEKGDIPEGYSVSREKKERFSLILESASTNQTSMYLCASSLGRGNSGNTIYFGEGSWLTVV.

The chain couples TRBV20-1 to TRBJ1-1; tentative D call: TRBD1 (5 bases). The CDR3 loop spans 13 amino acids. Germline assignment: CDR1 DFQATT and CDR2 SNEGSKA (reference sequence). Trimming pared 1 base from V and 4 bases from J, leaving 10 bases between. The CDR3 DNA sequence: TGCAGTGCTAGAGCACCCAGGGTCACTGAAGCTTTCTTT. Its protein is CSARAPRVTEAFF.

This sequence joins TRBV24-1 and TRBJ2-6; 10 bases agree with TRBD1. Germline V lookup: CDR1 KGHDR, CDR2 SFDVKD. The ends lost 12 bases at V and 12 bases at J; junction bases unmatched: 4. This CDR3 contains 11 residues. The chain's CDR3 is CAAGQGTVLTF. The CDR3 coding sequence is TGTGCCGCGGGACAGGGGACCGTCCTGACTTTC.

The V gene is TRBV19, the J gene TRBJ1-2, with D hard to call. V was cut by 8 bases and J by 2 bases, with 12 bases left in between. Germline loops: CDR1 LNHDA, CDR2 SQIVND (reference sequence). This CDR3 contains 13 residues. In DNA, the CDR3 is TGTGCCAGTGGATCTGGTTCAAACTATGGCTACACCTTC. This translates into CASGSGSNYGYTF.

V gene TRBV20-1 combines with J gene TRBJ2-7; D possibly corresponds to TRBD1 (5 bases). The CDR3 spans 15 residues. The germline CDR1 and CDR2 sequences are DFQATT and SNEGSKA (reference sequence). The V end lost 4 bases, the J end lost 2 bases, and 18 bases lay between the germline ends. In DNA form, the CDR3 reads TGCAGTGCTAAGGGCTGGGAAGGGGATCCCTACGAGCAGTACTTC. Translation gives CSAKGWEGDPYEQYF.

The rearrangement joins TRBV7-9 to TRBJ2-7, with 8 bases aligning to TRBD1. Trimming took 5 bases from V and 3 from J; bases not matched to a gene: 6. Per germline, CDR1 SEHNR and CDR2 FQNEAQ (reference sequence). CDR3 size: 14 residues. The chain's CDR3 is CASSPRQGRYEQYF. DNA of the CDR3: TGTGCCAGCAGCCCACGACAGGGGCGCTACGAGCAGTACTTC.